The clone carrying this TCR beta chain was counted a few times. The sample is drawn from a study of cytomegalovirus exposure and HLA in healthy donors. Researchers ran the PCR with 60 Vbeta and 13 Jbeta primers. Here immunoSEQ multiplex PCR was the method, and the copy in TCRdb shows in-frame clones only, minus some. The sample contains about 160,000 clones, 68% of which appear only once. Losses at the gene ends were 5 bases for V and 7 bases for J; bases not matched to a gene: 11. The CDR3 totals 16 residues. Germline-derived CDR1 and CDR2 are LNHNV and YYDKDF (reference sequence). This TCR was sampled from a man aged 50 to 60 in good health and CMV-seronegative. The sample comprised PBMCs. The chain is built from TRBV15 and TRBJ1-4; 9 nucleotides match TRBD1. The DNA for the CDR3 is TGTGCCACCAGCGCTCAACAGGGGGCAAGGAGTGAAAAACTGTTTTTT. Protein sequence: CATSAQQGARSEKLFF.